One sample yielded the 28 T cell receptor beta chains listed below, sequenced in a study of blood T cell repertoires in COVID-19. TCRdb's table, derived via immunoSEQ multiplex PCR, lists solely in-frame clones and lacks some. The sample has approximately 430,000 clones, 86% seen once. Input material: peripheral blood. These receptors were collected from a young woman with active or convalescent COVID-19.

The chain has TRBV12-3 or TRBV12-4 and TRBJ1-1; D uncertain. This CDR3 is 12 amino acids long. Trimming shortened V by 1 base and J by 7 bases, and 7 bases separated the two germline ends. The CDR3 nucleotides read TGTGCCAGCAGTTTAGGGGGAGTTGAAGCTTTCTTT. Translation: CASSLGGVEAFF.

The chain recombines TRBV4-1 with TRBJ2-2; no definite D call. Germline lookup yields CDR1 MGHRA and CDR2 YSYEKL. This CDR3 comprises 14 residues. V shed 0 bases and J shed 1 base, with 3 bases lying between them. In nucleotides, the CDR3 is TGCGCCAGCAGCCAAGATCAGAACACCGGGGAGCTGTTTTTT. Its protein is CASSQDQNTGELFF.

V gene TRBV5-1 combines with J gene TRBJ2-1, with 9 nucleotides matching TRBD2. This CDR3 has 15 residues. Germline trimming cut 0 bases from V and 6 bases from J; bases unmatched to any gene: 4. Germline V gene sequence: CDR1 SGHRS, CDR2 YFSETQ. CDR3 bases: TGCGCCAGCAGCTTGGTACTAGCGGGCGTCAATGAGCAGTTCTTC. Residues: CASSLVLAGVNEQFF.

The rearrangement links TRBV4-1 to TRBJ2-2; 10 positions match TRBD1. J gave up 6 bases and V 4 bases, and 5 bases lay outside the gene matches. Germline V gene data show CDR1 as MGHRA and CDR2 as YSYEKL. The CDR3 has 15 residues. The CDR3 DNA reads TGCGCCAGCAGCCCCCAGACAGGGGGCTCCGGGGAGCTGTTTTTT. Its protein product is CASSPQTGGSGELFF.

The rearrangement joins TRBV27 to TRBJ2-1, with 9 positions matching TRBD2. Germline CDR1 is MNHEY and CDR2 is SMNVEV (reference sequence). Unmatched junction bases numbered 7, after V lost 4 bases and J lost 3 bases. The CDR3 covers 16 residues. CDR3 protein: CASSSSAGGFYNEQFF. The CDR3 nucleotides read TGTGCCAGCAGTTCCTCGGCGGGAGGGTTCTACAATGAGCAGTTCTTC.

The DNA of the CDR3 is TGTGCCAGCAGCCAAGATCAAAGTGGAGGACGGAGCTCCTACAATGAGCAGTTCTTC. Translation gives CASSQDQSGGRSSYNEQFF. The chain uses TRBV3-1 (or the pseudogene TRBV3-2) and TRBJ2-1, with a tentative D call TRBD2 (5 bases). Germline CDR1 LGHDT, CDR2 YNNKEL (reference sequence). The CDR3 totals 19 residues. Between the trimmed V and J ends, which lost 0 bases and 0 bases, there was a span of 18 bases.

The chain couples TRBV19 to TRBJ1-2; D gene uncertain. CDR1 is LNHDA and CDR2 is SQIVND in the germline V gene (reference sequence). The CDR3 runs to 14 residues. The germline V and J ends were trimmed by 3 bases and 4 bases, with 12 bases remaining between them. In DNA form, the CDR3 reads TGTGCCAGTAGTATCCGTCCAGCGATCTATGGCTACACCTTC. Amino acid sequence: CASSIRPAIYGYTF. Variable domain in full (rest from reference TRBV19 and TRBJ1-2): DGGITQSPKYLFRKEGQNVTLSCEQNLNHDAMYWYRQDPGQGLRLIYYSQIVNDFQKGDIAEGYSVSREKKESFPLTVTSAQKNPTAFYLCASSIRPAIYGYTFGSGTRLTVV.

The count of this clone is one. The chain recombines TRBV6-6 with TRBJ2-1, with D possibly being TRBD2 (5 bases). Germline V CDR1 and CDR2: MNHNY, SVGAGI (reference sequence). This CDR3 spans 11 amino acids. Between the trimmed V and J ends, which lost 5 bases and 16 bases, there was a span of 15 bases. The DNA for the CDR3 is TGTGCCAGCAGTCGAGGGCCTGAACAATTCTTC. Translation: CASSRGPEQFF.

This clone was seen more than once but under ten times. The rearrangement joins TRBV7-8 to TRBJ2-7; 9 bases are a match to TRBD1. The germline V gene encodes CDR1 SGHVS and CDR2 FQNEAQ. V trimming: 6 bases; J trimming: 3 bases; junction bases outside the gene matches: 9. This CDR3 comprises 15 residues. The CDR3 nucleotides are TGTGCCAGCAGTCTTACTACAGGGGGCGGCTACGAGCAGTACTTC. The encoded protein is CASSLTTGGGYEQYF.

CDR3 DNA sequence: TGTGCCAGCGACAGGGACAGTGCAACTCAGCCCCAGCATTTT. It is translated as CASDRDSATQPQHF. The rearrangement links TRBV2 to TRBJ1-5; 7 bases agree with TRBD1. The CDR3 extends over 14 amino acids. Germline CDR1 is SNHLY and CDR2 is FYNNEI. Trimming at V came to 8 bases and at J to 6 bases, leaving 10 bases not matched to a gene.

In this sample, this clone turned up a few times. J is TRBJ2-7 and V is TRBV5-4; D uncertain. CDR1 is SGHNT and CDR2 is YYREEE in the germline V gene (reference sequence). The CDR3 is 14 amino acids. The V end was cut by 2 bases, the J end by 2 bases, with 11 bases between. The CDR3 DNA follows: TGTGCCAGCAGCTTCGGTGTCGGAGCCTACGAGCAGTACTTC. It codes for CASSFGVGAYEQYF.

The rearrangement links TRBV6-5 to TRBJ1-3; D might be TRBD1 (5 bases). Between the trimmed V and J ends, which lost 6 bases and 0 bases, there was a span of 12 bases. CDR1 MNHEY and CDR2 SVGAGI come from the germline V gene. The CDR3 totals 15 residues. CDR3 loop: CASSPDMLSGNTIYF. The CDR3 DNA reads TGTGCCAGCAGCCCGGACATGCTCTCTGGAAACACCATATATTTT.

The sample holds one count of this clone. This chain links TRBV6-2 or TRBV6-3 with TRBJ2-3; the D gene is possibly TRBD1 (6 bases). V shed 0 bases and J shed 4 bases, with 20 bases lying between them. The germline gives CDR1 MNHEY, CDR2 SVGEGT. The CDR3 covers 18 residues. The DNA of the CDR3 is TGTGCCAGCAGTTACTCGAGTGGCTGGGGGCGCGTCGCAGATACGCAGTATTTT. It is translated as CASSYSSGWGRVADTQYF.

V gene TRBV10-3 combines with J gene TRBJ1-5; 7 nucleotides agree with TRBD1. The germline V gene encodes CDR1 ENHRY and CDR2 SYGVKD. Losses at the gene ends were 0 bases for V and 4 bases for J; bases not matched to a gene: 3. The CDR3 is 15 residues long. The CDR3 sequence is CAISESTTGNQPQHF. CDR3 coding DNA: TGTGCCATCAGTGAGTCAACGACAGGGAATCAGCCCCAGCATTTT.

The chain carries TRBV27 and TRBJ2-7, with 9 nucleotides matching TRBD2. Germline CDR1 is MNHEY and CDR2 is SMNVEV (reference sequence). The CDR3 runs 14 residues. Trimming at V came to 5 bases and at J to 4 bases, leaving 6 bases not matched to a gene. In DNA, the CDR3 is TGTGCCAGCAGTCCTAGCGGGACTCGGTACGAGCAGTACTTC. This encodes CASSPSGTRYEQYF.

The chain recombines TRBV2 with TRBJ1-1, with D uncertain. CDR1 and CDR2 from the germline V gene are SNHLY and FYNNEI. V lost 9 bases to trimming and J lost 1 base, with 12 bases between them. The CDR3 consists of 13 residues. DNA of the CDR3: TGTGCCAGTTCGATAGACACGAACACTGAAGCTTTCTTT. Its protein product is CASSIDTNTEAFF. Complete variable domain (other parts from reference TRBV2 and TRBJ1-1): EPEVTQTPSHQVTQMGQEVILRCVPISNHLYFYWYRQILGQKVEFLVSFYNNEISEKSEIFDDQFSVERPDGSNFTLKIRSTKLEDSAMYFCASSIDTNTEAFFGQGTRLTVV.

V and J are TRBV29-1 and TRBJ1-4; possibly TRBD1 for D (5 bases). Germline V CDR1 and CDR2: SQVTM, ANQGSEA. V gave up 7 bases and J gave up 5 bases, with 11 bases separating them. CDR3 length equals 12 residues. The CDR3 region is CSAGPGNEKLFF. The CDR3 coding sequence is TGCAGCGCAGGACCAGGGAATGAAAAACTGTTTTTT. The full variable domain, completed using reference TRBV29-1 and TRBJ1-4, is SAVISQKPSRDICQRGTSLTIQCQVDSQVTMMFWYRQQPGQSLTLIATANQGSEATYESGFVIDKFPISRPNLTFSTLTVSNMSPEDSSIYLCSAGPGNEKLFFGSGTQLSVL.

J is TRBJ1-2 and V is TRBV29-1; D uncertain. Per germline, CDR1 SQVTM and CDR2 ANQGSEA. V lost 3 bases and J lost 4, with 9 bases in between. The CDR3 is 12 residues long. The DNA for the CDR3 is TGCAGCGTTGACAGATCCCCCTATGGCTACACCTTC. Translating gives CSVDRSPYGYTF.

The rearrangement joins TRBV4-1 to TRBJ1-5; TRBD1 might be the D (6 bases). Germline-derived CDR1 and CDR2 are MGHRA and YSYEKL. The CDR3 is 19 amino acids. The V end lost 0 bases, the J end lost 2 bases, and 20 bases lay between the germline ends. The CDR3, as DNA: TGCGCCAGCAGCCAAGATCGTCAGGGGTATAGAAGTGGCAATCAGCCCCAGCATTTT. This translates into CASSQDRQGYRSGNQPQHF.

V usage is TRBV5-1 and J usage is TRBJ2-3, with 8 bases lining up with TRBD2. V dropped 6 bases and J dropped 4; count of bases not matched to a gene: 10. CDR3 length: 15 amino acids. CDR1 SGHRS and CDR2 YFSETQ come from the germline V gene. The chain's CDR3 is CASNPEAGAPDTQYF. The CDR3 region has the DNA TGCGCCAGCAACCCCGAAGCGGGAGCTCCAGATACGCAGTATTTT.

The chain links TRBV6-5 to TRBJ1-2, with TRBD1 matching over 10 bases. The CDR3 sequence is 14 residues long. V shed 6 bases and J 0 bases; nucleotides not matched to a gene: 1. Germline V gene data show CDR1 as MNHEY and CDR2 as SVGAGI. CDR3 sequence reads: CASRTGGSNYGYTF. CDR3 sequence (DNA): TGTGCCAGCAGGACAGGGGGCTCTAACTATGGCTACACCTTC.

The chain has TRBV5-1 and TRBJ2-2; 8 bases fit TRBD1. V was clipped by 0 bases and J by 2 bases; unmatched bases: 3. CDR1 is SGHRS and CDR2 is YFSETQ in the germline V gene. The CDR3 runs 16 residues. DNA of the CDR3: TGCGCCAGCAGCTTGGCCGGACAGGGAAACACCGGGGAGCTGTTTTTT. Translation: CASSLAGQGNTGELFF.

V is TRBV6-1 and J is TRBJ1-2; possibly TRBD1 for D (5 bases). The CDR3 loop spans 16 amino acids. Trimming pared 3 bases from V and 0 bases from J, leaving 14 bases between. Per germline, CDR1 MNHNS and CDR2 SASEGT. The DNA of the CDR3 is TGTGCCAGCAGTGAGGCGAGTTCGGGGGCTAACTATGGCTACACCTTC. It is translated as CASSEASSGANYGYTF.

This clone has a handful of counts. The chain recombines TRBV20-1 with TRBJ1-2; D ambiguous. The CDR3 length is 11 residues. CDR1 and CDR2 from the germline V gene are DFQATT and SNEGSKA (reference sequence). V was cut by 1 base and J by 5 bases, with 5 bases left in between. The CDR3 protein is CSARGSYGYTF. DNA of the CDR3: TGCAGTGCTAGAGGGAGTTATGGCTACACCTTC.

The J gene is TRBJ2-5, the V gene TRBV7-7, with 7 bases lining up with TRBD1. The germline V gene encodes CDR1 SSHAT and CDR2 FNYEAQ (reference sequence). The CDR3 contains 15 residues. With 5 bases clipped from V and 2 bases from J, the junction kept 8 bases outside the gene matches. CDR3 in amino acids: CASSPSTGRQETQYF. The CDR3 nucleotides read TGTGCCAGCAGCCCGTCGACAGGGAGACAAGAGACCCAGTACTTC.

This chain joins TRBV5-4 and TRBJ2-5; tentatively, D is TRBD1 (5 bases). V was clipped by 2 bases and J by 2 bases, with 13 bases between them. The CDR3 contains 15 residues. Germline CDR1 reads SGHNT; CDR2 reads YYREEE (reference sequence). The CDR3 sequence: CASSLPGRGQETQYF. In DNA, the CDR3 is TGTGCCAGCAGCTTACCGGGTAGGGGACAAGAGACCCAGTACTTC.

The rearrangement joins TRBV12-5 to TRBJ1-2, with D maybe TRBD1 (5 bases). Trimming pared 3 bases from V and 1 base from J, leaving 12 bases between. CDR3 length: 15 amino acids. CDR1 is LGHNT and CDR2 is FRNRAP in the germline V gene. The CDR3 is CASGFPPGINYGYTF. The CDR3 coding sequence is TGTGCTAGTGGTTTCCCCCCAGGGATTAACTATGGCTACACCTTC.

The chain recombines TRBV29-1 with TRBJ2-6, with D perhaps matching TRBD1 (5 bases). CDR1 and CDR2 (germline): SQVTM, ANQGSEA. The V gene lost 4 bases and the J gene lost 5 bases, with 24 bases spanning the gap. The CDR3 has 18 residues. The CDR3 protein is CSVVKGSGLDRRANVLTF. The CDR3 coding sequence is TGCAGCGTTGTCAAGGGGTCTGGGCTGGACCGTCGGGCCAACGTCCTGACTTTC.